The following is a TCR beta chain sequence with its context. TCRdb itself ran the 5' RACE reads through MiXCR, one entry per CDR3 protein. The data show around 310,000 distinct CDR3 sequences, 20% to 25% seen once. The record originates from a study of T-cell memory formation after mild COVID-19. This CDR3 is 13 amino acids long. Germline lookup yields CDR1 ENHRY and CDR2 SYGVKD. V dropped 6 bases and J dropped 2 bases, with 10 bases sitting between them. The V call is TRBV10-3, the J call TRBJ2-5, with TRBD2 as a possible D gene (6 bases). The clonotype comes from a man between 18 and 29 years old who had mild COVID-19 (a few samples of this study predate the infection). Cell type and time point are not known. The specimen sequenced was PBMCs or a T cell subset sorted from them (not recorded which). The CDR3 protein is CAIRRDLQETQYF. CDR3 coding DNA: TGTGCCATCAGAAGGGACTTACAAGAGACCCAGTACTTC.